One sample yielded the 14 T cell receptor beta chains listed below, sequenced in a study of T cells in Graves' hyperthyroidism and ophthalmopathy. Researchers took RNA transcripts and amplified the TCR beta CDR3 regions from them. In the first-round RT-PCR of the TCR CDR3, the HTBI primer set was used. Via MiXCR, TCRdb re-called the multiplex PCR reads, giving one row per CDR3 protein. This sample has under 300,000 distinct CDR3 sequences, with around 15% found just once. Sequenced input: blood. These receptors all stem from a woman aged 50 to 65 with Graves' hyperthyroidism that later progressed to Graves' ophthalmopathy.

This clonotype was recorded many times. In DNA form, the CDR3 reads TGTGCCAGCAGCCATGGGGGCGGCACTGAAGCTTTCTTT. The encoded protein is CASSHGGGTEAFF. V and J are TRBV3-1 and TRBJ1-1; D may be TRBD1 (6 bases). CDR1 is LGHDT, CDR2 YNNKEL, per germline (reference sequence). V lost 3 bases and J 4 bases, leaving 9 bases between the germline ends. The CDR3 covers 13 residues.

The CDR3: CASKQGSQPQHF. CDR3 bases: TGTGCCAGCAAACAGGGTTCTCAGCCCCAGCATTTT. The rearrangement uses TRBV6-1 and TRBJ1-5, with a possible D match to TRBD1 (6 bases). Germline V CDR1 and CDR2: MNHNS, SASEGT. Trimming shortened V by 7 bases and J by 6 bases, and 10 bases separated the two germline ends. This CDR3 is 12 amino acids long.

This clonotype was picked up many times. The chain recombines TRBV7-9 with TRBJ2-7; tentative D call: TRBD2 (7 bases). Trimming stripped 2 bases from V and 3 bases from J, with 17 bases between. CDR1 is SEHNR, CDR2 FQNEAQ, per germline (reference sequence). The CDR3 sequence is 16 residues long. The CDR3 DNA follows: TGTGCCAGCAGCTTAAAGGGGGGGGAGGGGGGCTACGAGCAGTACTTC. This translates into CASSLKGGEGGYEQYF.

In its sample, this clonotype was seen many times. Relative to the germline gene, one junction end is altered; a read error may explain this. The chain employs TRBV7-3 and TRBJ1-1; a weak D match, TRBD1 (6 bases). Germline V lookup: CDR1 SGHTA, CDR2 FQGTGA. This CDR3 has 15 amino acids. The CDR3 is CASSLRGGARTEAFF. The CDR3 nucleotides read TGTGCCAGTAGCTTAAGGGGGGGGGCGAGGACTGAAGCTTTCTTT.

This clonotype was counted many times. This chain connects TRBV10-3 to TRBJ2-1; D is unresolved. The CDR3 runs to 15 residues. V dropped 2 bases and J dropped 0 bases, with 8 bases sitting between them. CDR1 is ENHRY and CDR2 is SYGVKD in the germline V gene. The CDR3 DNA is TGTGCCATCAGTGAGGGCCCTAGCTCCTACAATGAGCAGTTCTTC. Protein sequence: CAISEGPSSYNEQFF.

The J gene is TRBJ2-3, the V gene TRBV30; 11 bases are a match to TRBD2. CDR1 and CDR2 (germline): GTSNPN, SVGIG (reference sequence). CDR3 length equals 16 residues. The J segment lost 3 bases and the V segment lost 4 bases, leaving 9 bases of the junction unmatched. The CDR3 is CAWTRGTSGPTDTQYF. In DNA form, the CDR3 reads TGTGCCTGGACAAGAGGGACTAGCGGTCCTACAGATACGCAGTATTTT.

The rearrangement uses TRBV9 and TRBJ1-3; no clear D gene. The CDR3 loop spans 14 amino acids. Trimming shortened V by 0 bases and J by 4 bases, and 8 bases separated the two germline ends. Germline CDR1 is SGDLS and CDR2 is YYNGEE. CDR3 residues: CASSVATAGNTIYF. CDR3 DNA sequence: TGTGCCAGCAGCGTAGCCACAGCGGGAAACACCATATATTTT.

In its sample, this clonotype was seen a few times. The chain employs TRBV9 and TRBJ2-7, with D possibly TRBD2 on 5 matching bases. Trimming stripped 0 bases from V and 6 bases from J, with 13 bases between. CDR3 length: 14 residues. Germline CDR1 is SGDLS and CDR2 is YYNGEE. CDR3 nucleotides: TGTGCCAGCAGCGTAGCCAGCGCCGCGGGCGAGCAGTACTTC. Protein product: CASSVASAAGEQYF.

This clonotype has at least ten counts. The chain recombines TRBV28 with TRBJ2-7, with 7 bases fitting TRBD1. Germline V gene sequence: CDR1 MDHEN, CDR2 SYDVKM. The CDR3 contains 13 residues. V was pared by 5 bases and J by 5 bases, with 6 bases of the junction left unmatched. CDR3 protein: CASSTPTGNEQYF. The CDR3 region has the DNA TGTGCCAGCAGTACCCCGACAGGGAACGAGCAGTACTTC.

In this sample, this clonotype turned up many times. This sequence joins TRBV30 and TRBJ1-1, with D perhaps matching TRBD1 (5 bases). V lost 4 bases, J lost 2 bases, and 17 bases lay in between. Germline CDR1 is GTSNPN and CDR2 is SVGIG (reference sequence). The CDR3 extends over 15 amino acids. The CDR3 here is CAWNPTRGRNTEAFF. The DNA of the CDR3 is TGTGCCTGGAACCCCACGAGGGGCAGAAACACTGAAGCTTTCTTT. The variable domain in full, with the rest retrieved from reference TRBV30 and TRBJ1-1, is SQTIHQWPATLVQPVGSPLSLECTVEGTSNPNLYWYRQAAGRGLQLLFYSVGIGQISSEVPQNLSASRPQDRQFILSSKKLLLSDSGFYLCAWNPTRGRNTEAFFGQGTRLTVV.

Ten or more counts support this clonotype. The CDR3 is CATSDPRPVHTGELFF. The CDR3 DNA follows: TGTGCCACCAGTGACCCTCGCCCGGTCCACACCGGGGAGCTGTTTTTT. The chain links TRBV24-1 to TRBJ2-2; D ambiguous. Germline CDR1 KGHDR, CDR2 SFDVKD. The germline V and J ends were trimmed by 4 bases and 3 bases, with 14 bases remaining between them. The length of the CDR3 is 16 residues.

This clonotype was seen many times. This chain links TRBV10-3 with TRBJ2-3; the match to TRBD2 covers 8 bases. Trimming took 3 bases from V and 1 from J; bases not matched to a gene: 6. CDR3 length: 16 amino acids. The germline V gene encodes CDR1 ENHRY and CDR2 SYGVKD. CDR3: CAISDSSGSGTDTQYF. In DNA, the CDR3 is TGTGCCATCAGTGATTCTAGCGGGTCAGGCACAGATACGCAGTATTTT.

This rearrangement joins TRBV9 to TRBJ1-1; D unresolved. The CDR3 totals 16 residues. Germline CDR1 and CDR2: SGDLS and YYNGEE. V was pared by 0 bases and J by 1 base, with 13 bases between. The CDR3 bases are TGTGCCAGCAGCGTAGGCGCCACTGGGTCGAACACTGAAGCTTTCTTT. It yields the protein CASSVGATGSNTEAFF.

This clonotype occurred a few times. The J gene is TRBJ2-1, the V gene TRBV24-1; no firm D call. Trimming took off 5 bases at V and 8 bases at J, with 15 bases between the two ends. This CDR3 is 14 amino acids long. The germline V gene has CDR1 KGHDR and CDR2 SFDVKD. CDR3 sequence: CATSGTRRIYEQFF. In DNA, the CDR3 is TGTGCCACCAGTGGTACAAGAAGGATCTATGAGCAGTTCTTC.